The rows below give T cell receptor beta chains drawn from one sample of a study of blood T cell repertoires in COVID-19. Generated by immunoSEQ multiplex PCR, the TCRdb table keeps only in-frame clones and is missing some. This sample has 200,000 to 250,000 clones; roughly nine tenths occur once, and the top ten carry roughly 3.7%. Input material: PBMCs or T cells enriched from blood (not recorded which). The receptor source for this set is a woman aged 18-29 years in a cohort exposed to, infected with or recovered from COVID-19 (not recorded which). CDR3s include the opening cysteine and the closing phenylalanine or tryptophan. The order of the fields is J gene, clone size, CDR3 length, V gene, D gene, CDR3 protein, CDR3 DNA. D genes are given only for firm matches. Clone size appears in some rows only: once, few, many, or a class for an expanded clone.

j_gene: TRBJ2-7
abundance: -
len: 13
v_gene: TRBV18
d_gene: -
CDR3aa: CASSPGEGYEQYF
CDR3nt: TGTGCCAGCTCACCCGGGGAAGGCTACGAGCAGTACTTC

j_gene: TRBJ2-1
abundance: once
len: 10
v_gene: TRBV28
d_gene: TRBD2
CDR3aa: CATRENEQFF
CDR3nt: TGTGCCACGCGGGAGAATGAGCAGTTCTTC

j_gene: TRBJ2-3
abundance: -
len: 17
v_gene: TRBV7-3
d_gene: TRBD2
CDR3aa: CASSQWTSGGGLDTQYF
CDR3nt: TGTGCCAGCAGCCAATGGACTAGCGGGGGAGGTTTGGATACGCAGTATTTT

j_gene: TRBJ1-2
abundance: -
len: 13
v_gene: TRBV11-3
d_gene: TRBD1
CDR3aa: CASSKTGRDGYTF
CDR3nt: TGTGCCAGCAGCAAGACAGGGCGAGATGGCTACACCTTC

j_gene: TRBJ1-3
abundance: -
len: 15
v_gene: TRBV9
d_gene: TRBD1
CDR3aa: CASSVRTGDGNTIYF
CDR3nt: TGTGCCAGCAGCGTCAGGACAGGGGATGGAAACACCATATATTTT

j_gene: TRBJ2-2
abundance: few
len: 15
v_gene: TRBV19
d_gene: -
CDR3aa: CASTGIDANTGELFF
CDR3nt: TGTGCCTCCACCGGGATCGACGCGAACACCGGGGAGCTGTTTTTT

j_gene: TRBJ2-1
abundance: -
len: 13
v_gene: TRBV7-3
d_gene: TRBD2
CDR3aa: CASSPGTSNEQFF
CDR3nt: TGTGCCAGCAGCCCCGGGACTAGTAATGAGCAGTTCTTC

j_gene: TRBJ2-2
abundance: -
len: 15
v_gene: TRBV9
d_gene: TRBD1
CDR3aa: CASSVETGTGGELFF
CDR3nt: TGTGCCAGCAGCGTAGAGACAGGGACGGGCGGGGAGCTGTTTTTT

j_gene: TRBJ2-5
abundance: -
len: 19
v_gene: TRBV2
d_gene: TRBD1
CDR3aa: CASHPEFAGTAYIGQTQYF
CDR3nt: TGTGCCAGCCACCCAGAGTTTGCCGGGACAGCCTATATTGGGCAGACCCAGTACTTC

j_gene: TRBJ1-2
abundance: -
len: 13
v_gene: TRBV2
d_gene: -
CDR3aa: CASIQNINYGYTF
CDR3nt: TGTGCCAGCATCCAGAATATTAACTATGGCTACACCTTC

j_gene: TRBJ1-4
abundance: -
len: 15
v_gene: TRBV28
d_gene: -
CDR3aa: CASSSGASTNEKLFF
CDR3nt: TGTGCCAGCAGTTCAGGGGCATCAACTAATGAAAAACTGTTTTTT

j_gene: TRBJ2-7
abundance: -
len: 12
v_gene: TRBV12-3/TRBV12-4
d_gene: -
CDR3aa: CASSENRDEQYF
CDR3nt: TGTGCCAGCAGTGAAAACAGGGACGAGCAGTACTTC

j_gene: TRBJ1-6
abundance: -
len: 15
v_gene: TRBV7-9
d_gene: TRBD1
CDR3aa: CASSSYRGLTSPLHF
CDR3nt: TGTGCCAGCAGCTCCTACAGGGGACTCACCTCACCCCTCCACTTT

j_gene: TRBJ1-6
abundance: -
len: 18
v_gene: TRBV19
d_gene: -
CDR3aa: CASSNGLQFDSYNSPLHF
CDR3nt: TGTGCCAGTAGTAATGGTCTCCAGTTTGACTCCTATAATTCACCCCTCCACTTT

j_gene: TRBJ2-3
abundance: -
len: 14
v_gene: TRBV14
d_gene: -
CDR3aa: CASSQRTGTDTQYF
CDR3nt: TGTGCCAGCAGCCAACGGACAGGCACAGATACGCAGTATTTT

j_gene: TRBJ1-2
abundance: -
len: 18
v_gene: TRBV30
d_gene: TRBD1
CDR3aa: CAWRPNRDRGFMGYGYTF
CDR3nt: TGTGCCTGGAGGCCGAACCGGGACAGGGGTTTTATGGGCTATGGCTACACCTTC

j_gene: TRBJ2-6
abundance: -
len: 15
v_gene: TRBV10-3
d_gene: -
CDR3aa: CAILPTETGANVLTF
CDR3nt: TGTGCCATTCTGCCGACAGAGACTGGGGCCAACGTCCTGACTTTC

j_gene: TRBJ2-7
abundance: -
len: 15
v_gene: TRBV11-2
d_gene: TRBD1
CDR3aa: CASSPTGTGRREQYF
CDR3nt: TGTGCCAGCAGCCCGACCGGGACAGGGCGCCGCGAGCAGTACTTC

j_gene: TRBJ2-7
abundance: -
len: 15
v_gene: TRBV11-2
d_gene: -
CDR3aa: CASSPRDLGRYEQYF
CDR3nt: TGTGCCAGCAGCCCGCGGGACTTGGGTCGCTACGAGCAGTACTTC

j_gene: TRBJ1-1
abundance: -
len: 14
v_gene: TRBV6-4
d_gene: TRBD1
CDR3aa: CASSPQGVSEGAFF
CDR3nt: TGTGCCAGCAGTCCCCAGGGGGTGAGCGAGGGAGCTTTCTTT

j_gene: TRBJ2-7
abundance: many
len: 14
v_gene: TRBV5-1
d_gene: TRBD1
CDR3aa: CASSAGQGVYEQYF
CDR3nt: TGCGCCAGCAGCGCAGGACAGGGGGTCTACGAGCAGTACTTC

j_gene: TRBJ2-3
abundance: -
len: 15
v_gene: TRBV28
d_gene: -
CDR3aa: CASSLRDTRTDTQYF
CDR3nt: TGTGCCAGCAGTCTCCGGGACACGCGCACAGATACGCAGTATTTT

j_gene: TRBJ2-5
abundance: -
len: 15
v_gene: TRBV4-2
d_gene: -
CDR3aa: CASSPSGPYQETQYF
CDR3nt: TGTGCCAGCAGCCCTAGTGGCCCTTACCAAGAAACCCAGTACTTC

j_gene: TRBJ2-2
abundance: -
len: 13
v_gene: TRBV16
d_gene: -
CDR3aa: CASSQPMSGELFF
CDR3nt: TGTGCCAGCAGCCAACCCATGTCCGGGGAGCTGTTTTTT

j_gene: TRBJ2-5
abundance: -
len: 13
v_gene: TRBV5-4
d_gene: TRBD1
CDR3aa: CASRQGQGGTQYF
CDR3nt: TGTGCCAGCAGGCAGGGACAGGGAGGGACCCAGTACTTC

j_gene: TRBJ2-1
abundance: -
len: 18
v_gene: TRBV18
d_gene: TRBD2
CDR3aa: CASSPRLLAGGPSNEQFF
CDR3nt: TGTGCCAGCTCACCCCGGCTCTTAGCGGGAGGGCCTTCCAATGAGCAGTTCTTC

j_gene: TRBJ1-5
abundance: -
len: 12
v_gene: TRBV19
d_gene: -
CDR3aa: CASSISTGAQHF
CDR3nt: TGTGCCAGTAGTATAAGTACGGGGGCCCAGCATTTT

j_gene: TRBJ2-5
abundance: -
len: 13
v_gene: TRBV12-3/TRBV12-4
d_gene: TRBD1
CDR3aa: CASRGQGQETQYF
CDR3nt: TGTGCCAGCAGGGGACAGGGACAAGAGACCCAGTACTTC

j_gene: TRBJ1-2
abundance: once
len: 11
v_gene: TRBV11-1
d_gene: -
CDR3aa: CASSGGGGYTF
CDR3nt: TGTGCCAGCAGCGGAGGCGGGGGCTACACCTTC

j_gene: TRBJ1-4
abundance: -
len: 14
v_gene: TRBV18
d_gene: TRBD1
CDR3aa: CASSTGTGNEKLFF
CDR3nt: TGTGCCAGCTCAACAGGGACAGGGAATGAAAAACTGTTTTTT

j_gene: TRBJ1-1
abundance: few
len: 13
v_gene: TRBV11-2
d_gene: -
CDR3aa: CASSSDQGTEAFF
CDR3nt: TGTGCCAGCAGCTCGGACCAGGGCACTGAAGCTTTCTTT

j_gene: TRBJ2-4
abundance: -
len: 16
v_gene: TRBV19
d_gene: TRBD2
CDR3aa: CASRGSGGLAKNIQYF
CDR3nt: TGTGCCAGTAGGGGGTCGGGGGGATTAGCCAAAAACATTCAGTACTTC

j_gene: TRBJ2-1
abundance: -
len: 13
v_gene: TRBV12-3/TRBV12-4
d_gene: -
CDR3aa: CASSFGTQNEQFF
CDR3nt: TGTGCCAGCAGTTTTGGGACTCAGAATGAGCAGTTCTTC

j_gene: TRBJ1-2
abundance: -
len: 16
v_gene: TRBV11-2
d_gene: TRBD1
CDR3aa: CASSPTTGKANYGYTF
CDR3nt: TGTGCCAGCAGCCCCACGACAGGGAAAGCTAACTATGGCTACACCTTC

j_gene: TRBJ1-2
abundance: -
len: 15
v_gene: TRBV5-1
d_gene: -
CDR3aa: CASSGDLHRNYGYTF
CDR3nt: TGCGCCAGCAGCGGAGACTTACATAGAAACTATGGCTACACCTTC

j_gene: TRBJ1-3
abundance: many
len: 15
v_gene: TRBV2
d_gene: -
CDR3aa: CASRTGTFSGNTIYF
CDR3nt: TGTGCCAGCAGAACCGGGACATTCTCTGGAAACACCATATATTTT

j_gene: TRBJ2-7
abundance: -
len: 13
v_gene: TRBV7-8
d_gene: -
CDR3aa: CASSPYSSYEQYF
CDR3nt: TGTGCCAGCAGCCCCTACAGCTCCTACGAGCAGTACTTC

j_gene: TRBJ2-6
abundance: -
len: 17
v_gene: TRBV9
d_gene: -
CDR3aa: CASSVVQEGAGANVLTF
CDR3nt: TGTGCCAGCAGCGTAGTGCAGGAGGGGGCCGGGGCCAACGTCCTGACTTTC

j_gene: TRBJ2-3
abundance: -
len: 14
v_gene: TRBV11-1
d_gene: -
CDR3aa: CASSQQVGTDTQYF
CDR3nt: TGTGCCAGCAGCCAACAGGTTGGCACAGATACGCAGTATTTT

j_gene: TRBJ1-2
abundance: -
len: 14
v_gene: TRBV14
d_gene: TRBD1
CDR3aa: CASTPGQGMGGYTF
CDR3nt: TGTGCCAGCACCCCCGGACAGGGAATGGGGGGCTACACCTTC

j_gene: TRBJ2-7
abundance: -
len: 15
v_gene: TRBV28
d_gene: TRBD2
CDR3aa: CASSPHTSGSYEQYF
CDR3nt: TGTGCCAGCAGTCCGCATACTAGCGGATCCTACGAGCAGTACTTC

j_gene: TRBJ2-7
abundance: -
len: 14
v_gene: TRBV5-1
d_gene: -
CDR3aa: CASSFASQMDEQYF
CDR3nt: TGCGCCAGCAGCTTCGCTAGTCAAATGGACGAGCAGTACTTC